Described below is a single T cell receptor (beta chain) sequence and its context. The data are from a study of T cell responses to AZD1222 COVID-19 vaccine. The data were produced by immunoSEQ multiplex PCR, yet TCRdb's version contains in-frame clones alone and is incomplete. In the table there are about 100,000 clones, roughly 90% of which are singletons. V shed 6 bases and J shed 0 bases, with 7 bases lying between them. This CDR3 has 13 amino acids. Per germline, CDR1 ENHRY and CDR2 SYGVKD. This chain connects TRBV10-3 to TRBJ2-3, with D possibly matching TRBD2 (6 bases). The sequence derives from an adult in good health. The material was peripheral blood, obtained on day 0 of AZD1222 vaccination. The CDR3 region is CAISGGSTDTQYF. The CDR3 DNA sequence: TGTGCCATCAGCGGGGGTAGCACAGATACGCAGTATTTT.